The clone carrying this T cell receptor (beta chain) was observed a few times. Its specificity is unknown. This record belongs to a study of CD8 T cells in ankylosing spondylitis. Trimming shortened V by 6 bases and J by 5 bases, and 16 bases separated the two germline ends. The length of the CDR3 is 14 residues. CDR1 is MNHNS and CDR2 is SASEGT in the germline V gene. The authors made TCR beta libraries by quantitative 5'-RACE with molecular barcodes. One entry per CDR3 protein, called by TCRdb with MiXCR from the 5' RACE reads. Altogether about 400,000 distinct CDR3 sequences are present, approximately 22% being singletons, with the ten largest covering around 13%. Study findings and constraints: Prior work had noted some motif variants in reactive arthritis blood and synovial fluid.

The sequence came from a male donor with ankylosing spondylitis or in good health (not recorded which). Sample: blood, either unsorted or a sorted T cell fraction (not recorded which). V is TRBV6-1 and J is TRBJ2-5; tentative D call: TRBD2 (6 bases). CDR3 DNA sequence: TGTGCCAGCAGACTCTGGGGGGTAGGGGAGACCCAGTACTTC. Translating gives CASRLWGVGETQYF.